Each of the 20 T cell receptor beta chains below was sequenced from the same sample in a study of CD8 T cells in Susac syndrome. About 0.5 to 1 ug RNA was reverse transcribed with random hexamers. Using its own MiXCR run on the immunoSEQ multiplex PCR reads, TCRdb lists one record per CDR3 protein. The sample gives 150,000 to 250,000 distinct CDR3 sequences, around 96% of which show up once; 0.093% is in the top ten. Sequencing was performed on CD4+ T cells from PBMCs. These receptors were obtained from a human donor with multiple sclerosis.

The rearrangement uses TRBV3-1 and TRBJ2-1, with D possibly being TRBD1 or TRBD2 (5 bases each). Germline loops: CDR1 LGHDT, CDR2 YNNKEL (reference sequence). Trimming removed 4 bases at V and 8 bases at J, with 9 bases between. This CDR3 is built from 12 residues. The CDR3 region is CASSPMGDEQFF. The CDR3 DNA follows: TGTGCCAGCAGCCCGATGGGGGATGAGCAGTTCTTC.

The rearrangement joins TRBV20-1 to TRBJ1-1; D uncertain. Germline CDR1 and CDR2: DFQATT and SNEGSKA (reference sequence). There are 13 residues in the CDR3. Trimming removed 1 base at V and 4 bases at J, with 10 bases between. DNA of the CDR3: TGCAGTGCTAGAGGCGTACAGATCACTGAAGCTTTCTTT. Its translation is CSARGVQITEAFF.

The rearrangement links TRBV10-3 to TRBJ2-2; possibly TRBD2 for D (6 bases). CDR3 length equals 13 residues. The germline CDR1 and CDR2 sequences are ENHRY and SYGVKD. V gave up 4 bases and J gave up 6 bases, with 9 bases separating them. The CDR3 nucleotides read TGTGCCATCAGTGGCGGGATCCCCGGGGAGCTGTTTTTT. This sequence encodes CAISGGIPGELFF.

This clonotype was detected a few times. The rearrangement uses TRBV12-3 or TRBV12-4 and TRBJ1-6; D unclear. The CDR3 is made up of 12 amino acids. The germline V and J ends were trimmed by 6 bases and 7 bases, with 7 bases remaining between them. The CDR3 coding sequence is TGTGCCAGCAGGCCTGGGAATTCACCCCTCCACTTT. Translation gives CASRPGNSPLHF.

The chain's CDR3 is CATSARSDTQYF. CDR3 nucleotides: TGTGCCACCAGTGCACGCTCAGATACGCAGTATTTT. The J gene is TRBJ2-3, the V gene TRBV24-1; D is ambiguous. Germline assignment: CDR1 KGHDR and CDR2 SFDVKD. The V end was cut by 5 bases, the J end by 4 bases, with 6 bases between. This CDR3 is 12 amino acids long.

The chain is built from TRBV27 and TRBJ1-1, with D unresolved. CDR1 is MNHEY, CDR2 SMNVEV, per germline (reference sequence). Trimming took 5 bases from V and 5 from J, leaving 15 bases between them. The CDR3 has 14 amino acids. This CDR3 reads CASSMRHLETEAFF. The DNA for the CDR3 is TGTGCCAGCAGTATGCGACACCTGGAGACTGAAGCTTTCTTT.

The gene calls are TRBV4-1 and TRBJ2-4, with a possible D match to TRBD2 (5 bases). V dropped 2 bases and J dropped 9 bases, with 20 bases sitting between them. The CDR3 spans 16 residues. Germline lookup yields CDR1 MGHRA and CDR2 YSYEKL. CDR3 sequence (DNA): TGCGCCAGCAGCCAACCGCTAGCTCAAAACGCGGGCATTCAGTACTTC. Translation gives CASSQPLAQNAGIQYF.

V and J are TRBV24-1 and TRBJ1-1; D call uncertain. The CDR3 is 13 amino acids. V lost 3 bases and J lost 4, with 8 bases in between. Germline-derived CDR1 and CDR2 are KGHDR and SFDVKD. The CDR3 sequence: CATSDGQRTEAFF. The CDR3 bases are TGTGCCACCAGTGATGGCCAGCGCACTGAAGCTTTCTTT.

This chain uses TRBV29-1 with TRBJ1-1; D might be TRBD1 (5 bases). Germline assignment: CDR1 SQVTM and CDR2 ANQGSEA. Deletions cut 8 bases from V and 3 bases from J, with 16 bases between. The CDR3 covers 13 residues. In nucleotides, the CDR3 is TGCAGCACCCACAGGCAGCATCACACTGAAGCTTTCTTT. It codes for CSTHRQHHTEAFF.

The rearrangement uses TRBV5-1 and TRBJ1-2; 7 bases fit TRBD1. The V segment lost 0 bases and the J segment 7 bases; nucleotides outside the gene matches: 6. This CDR3 is built from 14 residues. Germline V gene data show CDR1 as SGHRS and CDR2 as YFSETQ. The DNA of the CDR3 is TGCGCCAGCAGCTTGGATGAAGGGACAGCTGGCTACACCTTC. Translated: CASSLDEGTAGYTF.

The chain employs TRBV29-1 and TRBJ2-3; D gene unclear. Germline values: CDR1 SQVTM, CDR2 ANQGSEA. V lost 4 bases and J lost 0, with 8 bases in between. CDR3 length: 13 residues. CDR3: CSVGLPSTDTQYF. The CDR3 nucleotides are TGCAGCGTTGGACTCCCTAGCACAGATACGCAGTATTTT.

The CDR3 DNA sequence: TGCAGCGCCGCACAGGGAATGAACACTGAAGCTTTCTTT. It encodes CSAAQGMNTEAFF. J is TRBJ1-1 and V is TRBV29-1; maybe TRBD1 (6 bases). Germline lookup yields CDR1 SQVTM and CDR2 ANQGSEA. V lost 7 bases and J lost 0, with 12 bases in between. This CDR3 has 13 amino acids.

This clonotype has a handful of counts. V is TRBV4-2 and J is TRBJ1-1; D possibly corresponds to TRBD1 (5 bases). The germline CDR1 and CDR2 sequences are LGHNA and YNFKEQ. V lost 8 bases, J lost 3 bases, and 16 bases lay in between. This CDR3 contains 14 residues. CDR3 in DNA: TGTGCCAGCTTGATGGAGGGGCAGGACACTGAAGCTTTCTTT. Its protein is CASLMEGQDTEAFF.

V gene TRBV12-3 or TRBV12-4 combines with J gene TRBJ1-1; no definite D call. There are 13 residues in the CDR3. Trimming removed 5 bases from V and 1 base from J, with 8 bases in between. The CDR3 nucleotides are TGTGCCAGCAGTAGGACTGAGAACACTGAAGCTTTCTTT. Its protein is CASSRTENTEAFF.

V and J are TRBV14 and TRBJ2-7, with 8 bases matching TRBD2. V lost 4 bases to trimming and J lost 0 bases; unmatched junction nucleotides: 8. Germline V gene sequence: CDR1 SGHDN, CDR2 FVKESK. The CDR3 runs 16 residues. CDR3 sequence: CASSRHSGVSSYEQYF. Written as DNA, the CDR3 is TGTGCCAGCAGCCGCCATAGCGGGGTGAGCTCCTACGAGCAGTACTTC.

The chain is built from TRBV20-1 and TRBJ2-3; TRBD2 aligns across 11 bases. CDR3 length equals 14 residues. The germline V gene has CDR1 DFQATT and CDR2 SNEGSKA (reference sequence). J was trimmed by 1 base and V by 5 bases; bases with no gene match: 2. CDR3 nucleotides: TGCAGTGCTCCACTAGCGGGGGGCACAGATACGCAGTATTTT. Its translation is CSAPLAGGTDTQYF.

The V and J genes are TRBV20-1 and TRBJ2-7; 8 positions match TRBD2. The CDR3 extends over 12 amino acids. The germline V gene has CDR1 DFQATT and CDR2 SNEGSKA (reference sequence). Unmatched junction bases numbered 5, after V lost 6 bases and J lost 4 bases. CDR3 in amino acids: CSAPGLGYEQYF. DNA of the CDR3: TGCAGTGCCCCGGGACTAGGTTACGAGCAGTACTTC.

This clonotype has only one observation. This chain joins TRBV30 and TRBJ1-1; TRBD1 matches 9 bases. Trimming took 3 bases from V and 1 from J; bases not matched to a gene: 6. From germline, CDR1 is GTSNPN and CDR2 SVGIG (reference sequence). This CDR3 region has 15 residues. CDR3 residues: CAWSRPGQGNTEAFF. The CDR3 DNA reads as TGTGCCTGGAGCCGACCGGGACAGGGGAACACTGAAGCTTTCTTT.

The chain couples TRBV4-2 to TRBJ2-2; D possibly corresponds to TRBD1 (5 bases). The ends were cut back, 1 base at V and 1 base at J, with 7 bases in the middle. CDR1 is LGHNA, CDR2 YNFKEQ, per germline. The CDR3 has 15 amino acids. The CDR3 nucleotides read TGTGCCAGCAGCCAAGGCAGGGAGAACACCGGGGAGCTGTTTTTT. This gives the protein CASSQGRENTGELFF.

The CDR3 sequence: CASSPANQRTVRYEQYF. CDR3 coding DNA: TGTGCCAGCTCACCCGCTAACCAGAGAACTGTGAGGTACGAGCAGTACTTC. The J gene is TRBJ2-7, the V gene TRBV18; D is unresolved. CDR1 and CDR2 (germline): KGHSH, LQKENI. This CDR3 is built from 17 residues. The V gene lost 3 bases and the J gene lost 4 bases, with 22 bases spanning the gap.